The TCR beta chain described here comes from a study of cytomegalovirus exposure and HLA in healthy donors. Whole-study findings and limits: Using the classifier, cytomegalovirus status was reportedly diagnosed with high specificity and sensitivity.

As for this clone: Its target is unknown.

Clones were read by immunoSEQ multiplex PCR, and TCRdb kept only the in-frame ones, dropping some. The table lists 100,000 to 120,000 clones, more than 85% of them singletons. The CDR3 has 15 residues. Trimming removed 5 bases from V and 0 bases from J, with 13 bases in between. The germline V gene has CDR1 SGHVS and CDR2 FQNEAQ. Sequenced sample: PBMCs. This rearrangement joins TRBV7-8 to TRBJ1-1; D unclear. The clonotype originates from a woman aged 18-30 years in good health and CMV-seropositive. This CDR3 is CASSPRGGMNTEAFF. CDR3 nucleotide sequence: TGTGCCAGCAGCCCACGTGGTGGCATGAACACTGAAGCTTTCTTT.